The 19 T cell receptor beta chains given below trace back to one sample, sequenced in a study of T cell repertoires in cytomegalovirus infection. TCRdb recomputed calls from the reads with MiXCR, one row per CDR3 protein. This sample has roughly 230,000 distinct CDR3 sequences, with around 15% found just once. Sequencing used CD8+ T cells from PBMCs. All receptors come from a human donor in good health (CMV status not recorded). Some clones in this sample may be carry-over from other donors' samples.

This clonotype has a count of ten or more. The V and J genes are TRBV19 and TRBJ1-1; TRBD1 matches at 7 bases. CDR1 and CDR2 from the germline V gene are LNHDA and SQIVND (reference sequence). The CDR3 consists of 15 residues. J lost 0 bases, V lost 6 bases, and 7 bases had no gene match. This CDR3 is CASRVWDSVNTEAFF. The CDR3 region has the DNA TGTGCCAGTAGGGTTTGGGACAGTGTGAACACTGAAGCTTTCTTT.

In this sample, this clonotype turned up a few times. The J gene is TRBJ1-1, the V gene TRBV19; 7 positions agree with TRBD1. Germline V CDR1 and CDR2: LNHDA, SQIVND (reference sequence). V lost 3 bases to trimming and J lost 0 bases; unmatched junction nucleotides: 7. This CDR3 has 16 residues. The CDR3 reads CASSIQGVEVNTEAFF. For the CDR3, the DNA is TGTGCCAGTAGTATTCAGGGGGTAGAGGTGAACACTGAAGCTTTCTTT.

The chain employs TRBV6-2 or TRBV6-3 and TRBJ2-2; TRBD2 matches 7 bases. The V and J ends lost 8 bases and 4 bases, in that order; junction bases with no gene match: 4. The germline V gene has CDR1 MNHEY and CDR2 SVGEGT. CDR3 size: 13 residues. The CDR3 nucleotides read TGTGCCAGCGCCGGGAGGAGCACCGGGGAGCTGTTTTTT. Its translation is CASAGRSTGELFF.

As DNA, the CDR3 is TGTGCCAGCAGCTTAGCCGGCAGGGCCACAGATACGCAGTATTTT. This gives the protein CASSLAGRATDTQYF. The genes are TRBV7-9 and TRBJ2-3, with D possibly being TRBD1 (5 bases). V was pared by 0 bases and J by 2 bases, with 9 bases between. The CDR3 has 15 amino acids. Germline loops: CDR1 SEHNR, CDR2 FQNEAQ (reference sequence).

The sample holds a few counts of this clonotype. The chain is built from TRBV6-1 and TRBJ1-2; 7 nucleotides line up with TRBD1. This CDR3 region has 16 residues. V gave up 1 base and J gave up 7 bases; unmatched junction bases: 12. Germline CDR1 reads MNHNS; CDR2 reads SASEGT. In DNA, the CDR3 is TGTGCCAGCAGTGAAGTCCCAGGGGGGGTCGTTGGTGGCTACACCTTC. Encoded protein: CASSEVPGGVVGGYTF.

This chain connects TRBV6-2 or TRBV6-3 to TRBJ2-1, with D possibly being TRBD2 (7 bases). Germline values: CDR1 MNHEY, CDR2 SVGEGT. The CDR3 loop spans 16 amino acids. The ends were cut back, 2 bases at V and 0 bases at J, with 11 bases in the middle. CDR3 DNA sequence: TGTGCCAGCAGTTACGGAGGGGGGGACTCCTACAATGAGCAGTTCTTC. It yields the protein CASSYGGGDSYNEQFF.

This chain uses TRBV6-1 with TRBJ2-7, with D unclear. Germline V lookup: CDR1 MNHNS, CDR2 SASEGT. There are 15 residues in the CDR3. V lost 3 bases and J 5 bases, leaving 17 bases between the germline ends. Here the CDR3 DNA reads TGTGCCAGCAGTGATTTACCGCGACCCCAAGACGAGCAGTACTTC. Protein product: CASSDLPRPQDEQYF.

As regards this clonotype: A much larger clonotype is one base distant, so this may be a read error. The genes are TRBV7-9 and TRBJ1-2; no clear D. Germline V lookup: CDR1 SEHNR, CDR2 FQNEAQ (reference sequence). The CDR3 consists of 12 residues. The CDR3 spells CVSTEGPWGYTF. The CDR3 DNA sequence: TGTGTCAGCACTGAGGGCCCCTGGGGCTACACCTTC.

This clonotype appeared many times. The J gene is TRBJ2-7, the V gene TRBV7-9; D unclear. The CDR3 is 12 residues long. The germline V gene encodes CDR1 SEHNR and CDR2 FQNEAQ (reference sequence). V lost 4 bases, J lost 3 bases, and 7 bases lay in between. The CDR3 DNA reads as TGTGCCAGCAGCTCGCTATACTACGAGCAGTACTTC. Its protein product is CASSSLYYEQYF.

This clonotype has a count of ten or more. CDR3 sequence: CASSTGGTNEKLFF. In DNA, the CDR3 is TGTGCCAGCAGTACAGGGGGGACTAATGAAAAACTGTTTTTT. J is TRBJ1-4 and V is TRBV12-3 or TRBV12-4; the match to TRBD1 covers 8 bases. CDR3 length equals 14 residues. The junction had 1 base not matched to a gene; V was cut back by 5 bases and J by 2 bases.

V and J are TRBV27 and TRBJ1-1; weak D call: TRBD1 (6 bases). V dropped 8 bases and J dropped 0 bases, with 16 bases sitting between them. CDR1 is MNHEY, CDR2 SMNVEV, per germline (reference sequence). The CDR3 is 15 residues long. As DNA, the CDR3 is TGTGCCAGCCTAAGGGGGGGACAAATGAACACTGAAGCTTTCTTT. Its translation: CASLRGGQMNTEAFF.

This clonotype was seen a few times. V and J are TRBV28 and TRBJ1-1, with no clear D. CDR3 size: 11 residues. V was shortened by 7 bases and J by 5 bases, with 8 bases between the two germline ends. The germline CDR1 and CDR2 sequences are MDHEN and SYDVKM. The CDR3 region has the DNA TGTGCCAGCACCACCGGAACTGAAGCTTTCTTT. As protein: CASTTGTEAFF.

This clonotype has just a few counts. The chain combines TRBV6-6 with TRBJ2-5; 8 bases agree with TRBD2. Germline CDR1 reads MNHNY; CDR2 reads SVGAGI (reference sequence). This CDR3 region has 15 residues. V lost 6 bases to trimming and J lost 5 bases; unmatched junction nucleotides: 11. CDR3 nucleotides: TGTGCCAGCAGGCTAGGGCCGGGGGGGACGGAGACCCAGTACTTC. It encodes CASRLGPGGTETQYF.

This clonotype was detected ten times or more. The V call is TRBV28, the J call TRBJ1-2; possible D gene TRBD1, 6 bases. Germline V gene sequence: CDR1 MDHEN, CDR2 SYDVKM. The CDR3 sequence is 14 residues long. Trimming stripped 6 bases from V and 0 bases from J, with 11 bases between. The CDR3 region has the DNA TGTGCCAGCAGCACAGGGATTACTAACTATGGCTACACCTTC. It specifies CASSTGITNYGYTF.

This clonotype turned up a few times. The CDR3 DNA reads as TGTGCCAGCAGCGGTGATTCGGTTGGGGGAGCAAATTCACCCCTCCACTTT. Translation gives CASSGDSVGGANSPLHF. The V and J genes are TRBV7-4 and TRBJ1-6, with D possibly matching TRBD1 (5 bases). Trimming removed 5 bases at V and 7 bases at J, with 21 bases between. The CDR3 has 17 amino acids. CDR1 is SGHVT and CDR2 is SQSDAQ in the germline V gene.

This clonotype has ten or more counts. The chain couples TRBV12-3 or TRBV12-4 to TRBJ2-2, with D possibly TRBD2 on 6 matching bases. V lost 3 bases to trimming and J lost 4 bases, with 18 bases between them. This CDR3 has 17 residues. The CDR3 is CASSFWQGGFSTGELFF. CDR3 nucleotide sequence: TGTGCCAGCAGTTTCTGGCAGGGAGGATTCTCCACCGGGGAGCTGTTTTTT.

This chain links TRBV2 with TRBJ1-2, with D possibly TRBD1 on 5 matching bases. Per germline, CDR1 SNHLY and CDR2 FYNNEI. There are 13 residues in the CDR3. V lost 10 bases to trimming and J lost 4 bases, with 16 bases between them. The CDR3 DNA is TGTGCCATCCTTCGACAGACCTTCTATGGCTACACCTTC. Its protein product is CAILRQTFYGYTF.

The chain is built from TRBV12-3 or TRBV12-4 and TRBJ2-7; D perhaps matches TRBD1 (5 bases). Trimming took 3 bases from V and 3 from J, leaving 24 bases between them. CDR3 size: 18 residues. For the CDR3, the DNA is TGTGCCAGCAGTTTCCGGTTATCGGTCAGGGCCCCGGACTACGAGCAGTACTTC. This sequence encodes CASSFRLSVRAPDYEQYF.

The table lists this clonotype with many counts. V gene TRBV7-2 combines with J gene TRBJ1-1; weak D call: TRBD1 (6 bases). V was trimmed by 7 bases and J by 4 bases, leaving 16 bases between them. Per the germline V gene, CDR1 is SGHTA and CDR2 is FQGNSA. This CDR3 region has 14 residues. CDR3 in amino acids: CASIVQGRITEAFF. CDR3 in DNA: TGTGCCAGCATCGTACAGGGCCGTATCACTGAAGCTTTCTTT.